This TCR beta chain was captured by sequencing in a study of T-cell memory formation after mild COVID-19. CDR3 size: 14 residues. V dropped 7 bases and J dropped 3; count of bases not matched to a gene: 8. The germline gives CDR1 SQVTM, CDR2 ANQGSEA. 5'RACE primed from the constant segment yielded TCR alpha and TCR beta cDNA libraries bearing sample barcodes and UMIs. TCRdb fed the 5' RACE reads into MiXCR, producing one record per CDR3 protein. The data contain 540,000 or so distinct CDR3 sequences, about 20% of them singletons. Material: PBMCs or a T cell subset sorted from them (not recorded which). This rearrangement joins TRBV29-1 to TRBJ2-2; 7 nucleotides agree with TRBD2. The clonotype originates from an adult woman who had mild COVID-19 (a few samples of this study predate the infection). Cell type and time point are not known. CDR3 residues: CSGGGVLDTGELFF. CDR3 bases: TGCAGCGGTGGGGGGGTTTTGGACACCGGGGAGCTGTTTTTT.